These T cell receptor beta chains were read from a single sample in a study of T cells in Graves' hyperthyroidism and ophthalmopathy. One entry per CDR3 protein results from TCRdb running MiXCR on the multiplex PCR reads. The profile shows about 720,000 distinct CDR3 sequences, 16% of them singletons. Sequenced input: blood. These receptor sequences come from a man between 18 and 29 years old with Graves' hyperthyroidism. The CDR3 runs from the conserved cysteine through the conserved F or W. D genes are given only for firm matches. Clone size is shown for a subset of rows, as once, few, many or a class of expanded clone.

J gene: TRBJ1-4; D gene: TRBD1; clone size: many; V gene: TRBV15; CDR3 protein: CATSRGQGGEKLFF; CDR3 DNA: TGTGCCACCAGCAGGGGACAGGGAGGCGAAAAACTGTTTTTT
J gene: TRBJ2-6; D gene: TRBD1; clone size: .; V gene: TRBV6-1; CDR3 protein: CASTRDRMDSGANVLTF; CDR3 DNA: TGTGCCAGCACCCGGGACAGGATGGACTCTGGGGCCAACGTCCTGACTTTC
J gene: TRBJ2-3; D gene: .; clone size: few; V gene: TRBV28; CDR3 protein: CASGQGPDTQYF; CDR3 DNA: TGTGCCAGCGGGCAGGGGCCCGATACGCAGTATTTT
J gene: TRBJ2-1; D gene: .; clone size: .; V gene: TRBV7-2; CDR3 protein: CASSSQSGSYNEQFF; CDR3 DNA: TGTGCCAGCAGCTCCCAGAGTGGGAGTTACAATGAGCAGTTCTTC
J gene: TRBJ2-2; D gene: TRBD1; clone size: .; V gene: TRBV12-3/TRBV12-4; CDR3 protein: CASRVSFGQENTGELFF; CDR3 DNA: TGTGCCAGCAGAGTTAGTTTCGGACAGGAGAACACCGGGGAGCTGTTTTTT
J gene: TRBJ2-1; D gene: .; clone size: few; V gene: TRBV5-6; CDR3 protein: CASSLVDGYNEQFF; CDR3 DNA: TGTGCCAGCAGCTTGGTCGACGGGTACAATGAGCAGTTCTTC
J gene: TRBJ2-5; D gene: .; clone size: many; V gene: TRBV20-1; CDR3 protein: CSARDSNSQETQYF; CDR3 DNA: TGCAGTGCTAGAGATAGTAACAGTCAAGAGACCCAGTACTTC
J gene: TRBJ1-6; D gene: TRBD1; clone size: few; V gene: TRBV28; CDR3 protein: CASGGQGGSSYNSPLHF; CDR3 DNA: TGTGCCAGCGGCGGACAGGGGGGCAGCTCCTATAATTCACCCCTCCACTTT
J gene: TRBJ2-7; D gene: .; clone size: .; V gene: TRBV10-3; CDR3 protein: CAIRGGGSSYEQYF; CDR3 DNA: TGTGCCATCAGGGGAGGCGGAAGCTCCTACGAGCAGTACTTC
J gene: TRBJ2-7; D gene: .; clone size: few; V gene: TRBV20-1; CDR3 protein: CSAEGTVVSEQYF; CDR3 DNA: TGCAGTGCGGAGGGGACGGTAGTCTCCGAGCAGTACTTC
J gene: TRBJ1-6; D gene: .; clone size: few; V gene: TRBV29-1; CDR3 protein: CSVGEGGNSPLHF; CDR3 DNA: TGCAGCGTTGGGGAGGGAGGGAATTCACCCCTCCACTTT
J gene: TRBJ2-1; D gene: .; clone size: .; V gene: TRBV6-9; CDR3 protein: CASSLVSPPNNEQFF; CDR3 DNA: TGTGCCAGCAGTTTGGTGTCACCCCCGAACAATGAGCAGTTCTTC
J gene: TRBJ1-1; D gene: .; clone size: .; V gene: TRBV7-9; CDR3 protein: CASSPLGGWSTEAFF; CDR3 DNA: TGTGCCAGCAGCCCTTTGGGGGGCTGGAGCACTGAAGCTTTCTTT
J gene: TRBJ1-5; D gene: .; clone size: .; V gene: TRBV5-1; CDR3 protein: CASSPQGGSNQPQHF; CDR3 DNA: TGCGCCAGCAGCCCACAGGGAGGTAGCAATCAGCCCCAGCATTTT
J gene: TRBJ1-2; D gene: .; clone size: few; V gene: TRBV2; CDR3 protein: CASSEYTGDAGYTF; CDR3 DNA: TGTGCCAGCAGTGAATACACGGGCGATGCCGGCTACACCTTC
J gene: TRBJ1-2; D gene: .; clone size: many; V gene: TRBV9; CDR3 protein: CASSAGDGYTF; CDR3 DNA: TGTGCCAGCAGTGCTGGTGATGGCTACACCTTC
J gene: TRBJ1-2; D gene: .; clone size: few; V gene: TRBV28; CDR3 protein: CASSPPRTVDYGYTF; CDR3 DNA: TGTGCCAGCAGCCCTCCGCGGACCGTCGACTATGGCTACACCTTC
J gene: TRBJ1-5; D gene: .; clone size: few; V gene: TRBV12-3/TRBV12-4; CDR3 protein: CASSGPGGMYSNQPQHF; CDR3 DNA: TGTGCCAGCAGTGGGCCCGGGGGGATGTACAGCAATCAGCCCCAGCATTTT
J gene: TRBJ2-2; D gene: TRBD2; clone size: many; V gene: TRBV6-2/TRBV6-3; CDR3 protein: CASSYRGLGTGELFF; CDR3 DNA: TGTGCCAGCAGTTACCGGGGACTAGGCACCGGGGAGCTGTTTTTT
J gene: TRBJ2-1; D gene: TRBD2; clone size: once; V gene: TRBV20-1; CDR3 protein: CSARSGMVAYNEQFF; CDR3 DNA: TGCAGTGCTAGAAGCGGGATGGTGGCCTACAATGAGCAGTTCTTC
J gene: TRBJ2-7; D gene: TRBD2; clone size: once; V gene: TRBV20-1; CDR3 protein: CSARAGGLAGLYEQYF; CDR3 DNA: TGCAGTGCTAGAGCAGGCGGACTAGCGGGCCTCTACGAGCAGTACTTC
J gene: TRBJ2-7; D gene: .; clone size: many; V gene: TRBV18; CDR3 protein: CASSSRTVTYEQYF; CDR3 DNA: TGTGCCAGCTCATCTAGGACGGTTACCTACGAGCAGTACTTC
J gene: TRBJ1-4; D gene: .; clone size: many; V gene: TRBV28; CDR3 protein: CASSIRGGSEKLFF; CDR3 DNA: TGTGCCAGCAGTATCCGGGGGGGTAGTGAAAAACTGTTTTTT
J gene: TRBJ2-5; D gene: TRBD2; clone size: few; V gene: TRBV24-1; CDR3 protein: CATSDVGLAGGETQYF; CDR3 DNA: TGTGCCACCAGTGATGTGGGACTAGCGGGAGGAGAGACCCAGTACTTC
J gene: TRBJ2-1; D gene: TRBD1; clone size: many; V gene: TRBV9; CDR3 protein: CASSVGTGGVDEQFF; CDR3 DNA: TGTGCCAGCAGCGTCGGGACAGGGGGTGTCGATGAGCAGTTCTTC
J gene: TRBJ2-3; D gene: TRBD2; clone size: few; V gene: TRBV10-3; CDR3 protein: CAISETAGGPDTQYF; CDR3 DNA: TGTGCCATCAGTGAGACAGCGGGAGGCCCCGATACGCAGTATTTT
J gene: TRBJ2-2; D gene: TRBD2; clone size: few; V gene: TRBV28; CDR3 protein: CASNPGTSGTNTGELFF; CDR3 DNA: TGTGCCAGCAACCCCGGGACTAGCGGGACCAACACCGGGGAGCTGTTTTTT
J gene: TRBJ2-3; D gene: .; clone size: many; V gene: TRBV7-9; CDR3 protein: CASSIGPASDTQYF; CDR3 DNA: TGTGCCAGCAGCATCGGGCCGGCAAGTGATACGCAGTATTTT
J gene: TRBJ1-5; D gene: TRBD1; clone size: .; V gene: TRBV6-5; CDR3 protein: CASSYGGGFGNQPQHF; CDR3 DNA: TGTGCCAGCAGTTACGGAGGGGGCTTCGGCAATCAGCCCCAGCATTTT
J gene: TRBJ1-5; D gene: .; clone size: many; V gene: TRBV7-9; CDR3 protein: CASSLQGRNQPQHF; CDR3 DNA: TGTGCCAGCAGCTTACAGGGACGGAATCAGCCCCAGCATTTT
J gene: TRBJ2-1; D gene: TRBD2; clone size: .; V gene: TRBV7-9; CDR3 protein: CASSFLSGRAYNEQFF; CDR3 DNA: TGTGCCAGCAGCTTCCTTAGCGGGAGGGCCTACAATGAGCAGTTCTTC
J gene: TRBJ1-1; D gene: .; clone size: many; V gene: TRBV20-1; CDR3 protein: CSASPTGPNTEAFF; CDR3 DNA: TGCAGTGCGTCCCCGACAGGACCGAACACTGAAGCTTTCTTT
J gene: TRBJ2-1; D gene: TRBD1; clone size: few; V gene: TRBV5-8; CDR3 protein: CASSLTLGQYSYNEQFF; CDR3 DNA: TGTGCCAGCAGCTTGACATTGGGACAGTACTCCTACAATGAGCAGTTCTTC